One sample yielded the 4 T cell receptor beta chains listed below, sequenced in a study of CD8 T cells in Susac syndrome. Random hexamers primed reverse transcription of about 0.5 to 1 ug RNA. TCRdb called the immunoSEQ multiplex PCR reads again in MiXCR, with one record for every CDR3 protein. The sample records over 300,000 distinct CDR3 sequences, around 92% being singletons. Material: CD4+ T cells from PBMCs. The receptors shown here come from a human donor with multiple sclerosis.

This chain joins TRBV20-1 and TRBJ1-1; D is undetermined. V was cut by 6 bases and J by 1 base, with 9 bases left in between. There are 12 residues in the CDR3. Germline V gene data show CDR1 as DFQATT and CDR2 as SNEGSKA (reference sequence). Written as DNA, the CDR3 is TGCAGTGCGATGGATTCGAACACTGAAGCTTTCTTT. Its protein product is CSAMDSNTEAFF.

The chain joins TRBV6-1 to TRBJ2-7; no definite D call. The germline V gene has CDR1 MNHNS and CDR2 SASEGT. The CDR3 is 14 residues long. Trimming stripped 0 bases from V and 6 bases from J, with 12 bases between. CDR3 loop: CASSEALYGREQYF. The CDR3 DNA sequence: TGTGCCAGCAGTGAAGCGCTGTATGGTCGCGAGCAGTACTTC.

The chain is built from TRBV5-1 and TRBJ1-1; 9 bases agree with TRBD1. This CDR3 is built from 16 residues. Germline CDR1 and CDR2: SGHRS and YFSETQ. V was pared by 4 bases and J by 4 bases, with 11 bases of the junction left unmatched. The CDR3 protein is CASSGAGTGSLTEAFF. In DNA form, the CDR3 reads TGCGCCAGCAGCGGTGCCGGGACAGGGTCGCTCACTGAAGCTTTCTTT.

The J gene is TRBJ2-5, the V gene TRBV7-2; perhaps TRBD1 as D (6 bases). Germline CDR1 reads SGHTA; CDR2 reads FQGNSA. The CDR3 is 14 residues long. V was shortened by 6 bases and J by 5 bases, with 16 bases between the two germline ends. The CDR3: CASRSGGGQETQYF. The CDR3 nucleotides read TGTGCCAGCAGGTCAGGTGGAGGACAGGAGACCCAGTACTTC. Full variable domain (outside the CDR3, taken from reference TRBV7-2 and TRBJ2-5): GAGVSQSPSNKVTEKGKDVELRCDPISGHTALYWYRQSLGQGLEFLIYFQGNSAPDKSGLPSDRFSAERTGGSVSTLTIQRTQQEDSAVYLCASRSGGGQETQYFGPGTRLLVL.